The sequence of this T cell receptor (beta chain) was determined in a study of T-cell reconstitution after alpha-beta-depleted transplantation in children. V was shortened by 2 bases and J by 0 bases, with 6 bases between the two germline ends. This CDR3 spans 14 amino acids. Germline values: CDR1 SGDLS, CDR2 YYNGEE. A library of TCRbeta sequences, prepared with unique molecular identifiers, was generated. TCRdb fed the PCR reads into MiXCR, producing one record per CDR3 protein. The sample has 100,000 or so distinct CDR3 sequences, 9% to 15% seen once; the top ten hold around 14%. This clonotype was counted many times.

The chain recombines TRBV9 with TRBJ2-1; D not certain. This clonotype was sampled from a human donor who donated a stem cell graft to a child with inherited bone marrow failure. The sequenced sample was PBMCs from the stem cell graft donor, obtained from the stem cell graft. This CDR3 is CASSVTPSYNEQFF. The DNA for the CDR3 is TGTGCCAGCAGCGTGACACCCTCCTACAATGAGCAGTTCTTC. Full variable domain (remainder filled in from reference TRBV9 and TRBJ2-1): DSGVTQTPKHLITATGQRVTLRCSPRSGDLSVYWYQQSLDQGLQFLIQYYNGEERAKGNILERFSAQQFPDLHSELNLSSLELGDSALYFCASSVTPSYNEQFFGPGTRLTVL.